There are a few counts of the clone carrying this T cell receptor (delta chain). The TCRdb record carries a much larger clone's protein, which differs from this DNA's translation at residue 17; a read error is the likely cause, and the protein listed here is the DNA translation. TCRdb re-called the multiplex PCR reads via CATT. Here the sample spans approximately 60,000 delta-chain clones, approximately 1.5% being singletons. Vgamma9/Vdelta2+ and Vdelta2-negative gammadelta T cells were flow-sorted from PBMC for bulk sequencing. This entry comes from a study of γδ T cells in repeated Plasmodium falciparum infection. Overall study context: Donors had four controlled P. falciparum NF54 infections over about 640 days.

This CDR3 is 20 amino acids long. Germline loops: CDR1 TSWWSYY, CDR2 QGS. J was trimmed by 9 bases and V by 4 bases; bases with no gene match: 29. The sample consisted of gamma-delta T cells from blood. The source of this sequence is a pool of human donors (malaria-infected and uninfected, not separated). J is TRDJ1 and V is TRDV1; TRDD2 aligns across 7 bases. TCRdb does not report a J gene; here it was assigned by matching the DNA to germline references. The CDR3 loop is CALGGAPFLLNRGVTHELIF. CDR3 DNA sequence: TGTGCTCTTGGGGGGGCCCCCTTCCTTCTCAACAGGGGTGTCACCCATGAACTCATCTTT.